This T cell receptor (beta chain) was sequenced in a study of T-cell reconstitution after alpha-beta-depleted transplantation in children. The ends were cut back, 3 bases at V and 3 bases at J, with 13 bases in the middle. CDR3 length: 14 residues. CDR1 and CDR2 (germline): SGDLS, YYNGEE. Molecular barcoding with unique molecular identifiers was used for the TCRbeta library. TCRdb re-called the PCR reads through MiXCR, storing one row per CDR3 protein. Of some 500,000 distinct CDR3 sequences in the sample, around 19% were seen once. The origin of this receptor is a human donor who donated a stem cell graft to a child with acute lymphoblastic leukemia. Sequencing was performed on PBMCs from the stem cell graft donor, taken from the stem cell graft. The chain joins TRBV9 to TRBJ2-7, with D maybe TRBD1 (6 bases). The CDR3 coding sequence is TGTGCCAGCAGCGGAGGGGTGGACAGCTACGAGCAGTACTTC. The encoded protein is CASSGGVDSYEQYF.